One and the same sample provided the 31 T cell receptor beta chains below, sequenced in a study of graft-versus-host responses after intestinal transplantation. Some clones are missing from TCRdb's copy, which holds only in-frame ones; the method was immunoSEQ multiplex PCR. Of 25,000 to 30,000 clones in the sample, roughly 87% were seen once. No antigens are known for them. Sequencing was performed on unstimulated CD4+ T cells sorted from spleen or lymph node cells, taken before intestinal transplant. These receptors were obtained from a human donor who received an intestinal transplant.

CDR3 sequence (DNA): TGTGCCAGTAGTTACTACAGGGGACTCGACAATGAGCAGTTCTTC. This translates into CASSYYRGLDNEQFF. The V gene is TRBV19, the J gene TRBJ2-1; a possible D gene is TRBD1 (7 bases). This CDR3 has 15 amino acids. V lost 5 bases and J lost 5, with 16 bases in between. The germline V gene has CDR1 LNHDA and CDR2 SQIVND (reference sequence). The full variable domain, with the rest looked up from reference TRBV19 and TRBJ2-1, is DGGITQSPKYLFRKEGQNVTLSCEQNLNHDAMYWYRQDPGQGLRLIYYSQIVNDFQKGDIAEGYSVSREKKESFPLTVTSAQKNPTAFYLCASSYYRGLDNEQFFGPGTRLTVL.

The chain couples TRBV7-9 to TRBJ1-4; the D is unclear. The CDR3 is 15 residues long. Germline assignment: CDR1 SEHNR and CDR2 FQNEAQ (reference sequence). The V gene lost 5 bases and the J gene lost 0 bases, with 10 bases spanning the gap. CDR3 bases: TGTGCCAGCAGCCCCTCTCTTGCAACTAATGAAAAACTGTTTTTT. Residues: CASSPSLATNEKLFF.

The J gene is TRBJ2-2, the V gene TRBV18, with a possible D match to TRBD1 (7 bases). Trimming removed 0 bases at V and 3 bases at J, with 14 bases between. CDR3 length: 17 amino acids. Germline V gene sequence: CDR1 KGHSH, CDR2 LQKENI. As DNA, the CDR3 is TGTGCCAGCTCACCACCGTCAGGGGGGATTTACACCGGGGAGCTGTTTTTT. Translation: CASSPPSGGIYTGELFF.

Only a few counts were recorded for this clone. The rearrangement uses TRBV10-3 and TRBJ2-2, with D tentatively TRBD2 (6 bases). This CDR3 comprises 15 residues. CDR1 ENHRY and CDR2 SYGVKD come from the germline V gene. Trimming took 5 bases from V and 4 from J, leaving 14 bases between them. In DNA form, the CDR3 reads TGTGCCATCAGTCCAACTAGCAGATTCACCGGGGAGCTGTTTTTT. Amino acids: CAISPTSRFTGELFF.

The rearrangement joins TRBV14 to TRBJ1-2; D not certain. With 2 bases removed from V and 4 bases from J, the gap between germline ends came to 8 bases. The CDR3 covers 13 residues. Germline CDR1 reads SGHDN; CDR2 reads FVKESK. The CDR3 nucleotides are TGTGCCAGCAGCCAACGTCTGGCCTATGGCTACACCTTC. Its translation is CASSQRLAYGYTF.

This clone occurred a few times. V is TRBV6-1 and J is TRBJ2-7; 8 bases line up with TRBD1. V lost 8 bases, J lost 4 bases, and 7 bases stayed unmatched. From germline, CDR1 is MNHNS and CDR2 SASEGT. The CDR3 has 13 amino acids. Here the CDR3 reads CASQQTGEYEQYF. In DNA form, the CDR3 reads TGTGCCAGCCAACAGACAGGGGAGTACGAGCAGTACTTC.

The V and J genes are TRBV30 and TRBJ2-7; D ambiguous. The CDR3 contains 11 residues. Germline CDR1 is GTSNPN and CDR2 is SVGIG (reference sequence). The V and J ends lost 3 bases and 2 bases respectively, with 5 bases between them. CDR3 bases: TGTGCCTGGAGAGTGGCCTACGAGCAGTACTTC. It yields the protein CAWRVAYEQYF.

The J gene is TRBJ2-3, the V gene TRBV10-1; D might be TRBD1 or TRBD2, each matching 5 bases. The V and J ends lost 0 bases and 3 bases respectively, with 13 bases between them. Per the germline V gene, CDR1 is WNHNN and CDR2 is SYGVQD (reference sequence). The CDR3 extends over 16 amino acids. CDR3 in DNA: TGCGCCAGCAGTGAGTCGCTAGCAGGGTGTACAGATACGCAGTATTTT. Its protein is CASSESLAGCTDTQYF.

The chain couples TRBV5-6 to TRBJ2-1; D is unresolved. The V and J ends lost 5 bases and 3 bases respectively, with 3 bases between them. Germline lookup yields CDR1 SGHDT and CDR2 YYEEEE. This CDR3 spans 11 amino acids. CDR3 residues: CASSDYNEQFF. In nucleotides, the CDR3 is TGTGCCAGCAGTGACTACAATGAGCAGTTCTTC.

The rearrangement joins TRBV5-5 to TRBJ1-3; 9 bases align to TRBD1. The CDR3 is 15 amino acids. Germline CDR1 is SGHKS and CDR2 is YYEKEE (reference sequence). V was clipped by 4 bases and J by 4 bases; unmatched bases: 6. CDR3 nucleotides: TGTGCCAGCAGCACCGGGACAGGGAAAGGAAACACCATATATTTT. Residues: CASSTGTGKGNTIYF.

Worth noting for this clone: Other DNA sequences in the same sample also yield this CDR3. V and J are TRBV18 and TRBJ2-5; perhaps TRBD1 as D (6 bases). The germline gives CDR1 KGHSH, CDR2 LQKENI. The V end was cut by 4 bases, the J end by 2 bases, with 11 bases between. CDR3 size: 14 residues. The CDR3 nucleotides read TGTGCCAGCTCACACCAACAGGGACAAGAGACCCAGTACTTC. This gives the protein CASSHQQGQETQYF.

The genes are TRBV5-6 and TRBJ2-1; D is possibly TRBD1 (6 bases). CDR1 is SGHDT, CDR2 YYEEEE, per germline. The germline V and J ends were trimmed by 4 bases and 6 bases, with 14 bases remaining between them. This CDR3 spans 14 amino acids. As DNA, the CDR3 is TGTGCCAGCAGCCCCAAAAGGGGGACCAATGAGCAGTTCTTC. The encoded protein is CASSPKRGTNEQFF.

This chain uses TRBV2 with TRBJ2-7; D gene ambiguous. V was clipped by 6 bases and J by 3 bases, with 3 bases between them. Germline values: CDR1 SNHLY, CDR2 FYNNEI. The length of the CDR3 is 10 residues. CDR3 bases: TGTGCCAGCAGAAGCTACGAGCAGTACTTC. It encodes CASRSYEQYF.

The chain joins TRBV4-1 to TRBJ2-5; 7 bases fit TRBD2. The germline CDR1 and CDR2 sequences are MGHRA and YSYEKL. The ends lost 1 base at V and 2 bases at J; junction bases unmatched: 7. The CDR3 has 16 residues. Here the CDR3 reads CASSQASQRGQETQYF. CDR3 bases: TGCGCCAGCAGCCAAGCGTCCCAGCGGGGACAAGAGACCCAGTACTTC.

V and J are TRBV6-5 and TRBJ1-1, with a weak D call TRBD1 (5 bases). The CDR3 totals 13 residues. Trimming removed 0 bases from V and 5 bases from J, with 7 bases in between. Germline loops: CDR1 MNHEY, CDR2 SVGAGI. CDR3 protein: CASSYSGGTEAFF. CDR3 DNA sequence: TGTGCCAGCAGTTACTCGGGGGGTACTGAAGCTTTCTTT.

The sample holds one count of this clone. In DNA, the CDR3 is TGTGCCAGCAGTTTATGGTTGGTGGGGGCTAACCCGTACTTC. Translated: CASSLWLVGANPYF. The chain has TRBV28 and TRBJ2-4; D is perhaps TRBD1 (6 bases). Germline lookup yields CDR1 MDHEN and CDR2 SYDVKM. The V end was cut by 0 bases, the J end by 15 bases, with 18 bases between. This CDR3 is built from 14 residues.

The genes are TRBV11-2 and TRBJ1-6; 7 positions agree with TRBD1. The length of the CDR3 is 15 residues. The germline V gene has CDR1 SGHAT and CDR2 FQNNGV. J was trimmed by 10 bases and V by 5 bases; bases with no gene match: 11. The CDR3 coding sequence is TGTGCCAGCAGCCCAAACCGACAGGGAATCTCACCCCTCCACTTT. Translated, it gives CASSPNRQGISPLHF.

The rearrangement joins TRBV10-3 to TRBJ2-2; either TRBD1 or TRBD2 may fit D (5 bases each). Between the trimmed V and J ends, which lost 4 bases and 4 bases, there was a span of 7 bases. The germline gives CDR1 ENHRY, CDR2 SYGVKD. The CDR3 spans 13 residues. CDR3 DNA: TGTGCCATCAGTGGGGACGGCACCGGGGAGCTGTTTTTT. This encodes CAISGDGTGELFF.

This clone was observed a handful of times. The V and J genes are TRBV5-1 and TRBJ1-2; maybe TRBD1 (5 bases). This CDR3 has 14 residues. The germline gives CDR1 SGHRS, CDR2 YFSETQ. Trimming took 0 bases from V and 8 from J, leaving 14 bases between them. The DNA of the CDR3 is TGCGCCAGCAGCTTGGACTGGGGCTGGGGCGGCTACACCTTC. As protein: CASSLDWGWGGYTF. The entire variable domain, with the rest obtained from reference TRBV5-1 and TRBJ1-2, is as follows: KAGVTQTPRYLIKTRGQQVTLSCSPISGHRSVSWYQQTPGQGLQFLFEYFSETQRNKGNFPGRFSGRQFSNSRSEMNVSTLELGDSALYLCASSLDWGWGGYTFGSGTRLTVV.

This sequence joins TRBV19 and TRBJ2-7, with 8 nucleotides matching TRBD1. CDR1 is LNHDA, CDR2 SQIVND, per germline (reference sequence). J was trimmed by 0 bases and V by 5 bases; bases with no gene match: 6. CDR3 length equals 15 residues. CDR3: CASSPRGQGSYEQYF. DNA of the CDR3: TGTGCCAGTAGTCCCAGAGGACAGGGCTCCTACGAGCAGTACTTC.

The chain links TRBV11-2 to TRBJ2-3; 12 nucleotides line up with TRBD2. Germline assignment: CDR1 SGHAT and CDR2 FQNNGV. V was clipped by 3 bases and J by 3 bases; unmatched bases: 4. There are 16 residues in the CDR3. The CDR3 nucleotides are TGTGCCAGCAGCTTCCCCGGGACTAGCGGGACAGATACGCAGTATTTT. Its translation: CASSFPGTSGTDTQYF. The full variable domain, its missing parts supplied by reference TRBV11-2 and TRBJ2-3, is EAGVAQSPRYKIIEKRQSVAFWCNPISGHATLYWYQQILGQGPKLLIQFQNNGVVDDSQLPKDRFSAERLKGVDSTLKIQPAKLEDSAVYLCASSFPGTSGTDTQYFGPGTRLTVL.

The V call is TRBV5-1, the J call TRBJ2-5; TRBD2 aligns across 8 bases. The CDR3 contains 14 residues. V was pared by 1 base and J by 5 bases, with 4 bases of the junction left unmatched. Germline V CDR1 and CDR2: SGHRS, YFSETQ. The CDR3: CASSLFSGAETQYF. CDR3 DNA: TGCGCCAGCAGCTTGTTTAGCGGGGCGGAGACCCAGTACTTC.

The chain links TRBV4-1 to TRBJ2-2; possibly TRBD2 for D (5 bases). The CDR3 has 14 residues. Between the trimmed V and J ends, which lost 4 bases and 5 bases, there was a span of 11 bases. The germline V gene has CDR1 MGHRA and CDR2 YSYEKL. The CDR3 DNA sequence: TGCGCCAGCAGCCTCATACTAGGGACCGGGGAGCTGTTTTTT. The encoded protein is CASSLILGTGELFF.

The V call is TRBV7-8, the J call TRBJ2-1; D may be TRBD2 (6 bases). Per the germline V gene, CDR1 is SGHVS and CDR2 is FQNEAQ. V was pared by 5 bases and J by 2 bases, with 16 bases between. The CDR3 has 16 amino acids. The CDR3 loop reads CASSGPAGRTYNEQFF. The CDR3 region has the DNA TGTGCCAGCAGCGGGCCCGCGGGAAGGACCTACAATGAGCAGTTCTTC.

This chain uses TRBV6-5 with TRBJ2-7, with 13 bases matching TRBD2. The CDR3 has 14 residues. After removal of 5 bases from V and 3 bases from J, the junction contained 1 base not matched to a gene. Germline CDR1 MNHEY, CDR2 SVGAGI. This CDR3 reads CASSGLAGVYEQYF. CDR3 DNA sequence: TGTGCCAGCAGTGGACTAGCGGGAGTCTACGAGCAGTACTTC.

This clone occurred a few times. The V gene is TRBV2, the J gene TRBJ2-2, with D possibly being TRBD2 (6 bases). From germline, CDR1 is SNHLY and CDR2 FYNNEI. The ends were cut back, 6 bases at V and 4 bases at J, with 15 bases in the middle. This CDR3 contains 15 residues. CDR3 loop: CASREEGMGTGELFF. CDR3 bases: TGTGCCAGCAGGGAGGAGGGAATGGGCACCGGGGAGCTGTTTTTT. Based on the CDR3 plus reference TRBV2 and TRBJ2-2, the full variable domain is EPEVTQTPSHQVTQMGQEVILRCVPISNHLYFYWYRQILGQKVEFLVSFYNNEISEKSEIFDDQFSVERPDGSNFTLKIRSTKLEDSAMYFCASREEGMGTGELFFGEGSRLTVL.

The chain employs TRBV10-3 and TRBJ1-5; D uncertain. Germline CDR1 reads ENHRY; CDR2 reads SYGVKD. Trimming pared 4 bases from V and 2 bases from J, leaving 12 bases between. This CDR3 has 15 amino acids. The CDR3: CAISVERLGNQPQHF. As DNA, the CDR3 is TGTGCCATCAGTGTGGAAAGGCTGGGCAATCAGCCCCAGCATTTT.

The table lists this clone with a few counts. CDR3 coding DNA: TGTGCCAGCAGTGGACAGCTTTACCTCTATGGCTACACCTTC. As protein: CASSGQLYLYGYTF. The chain joins TRBV6-1 to TRBJ1-2; possible D gene TRBD1, 5 bases. This CDR3 contains 14 residues. V shed 4 bases and J shed 4 bases, with 13 bases lying between them. The germline gives CDR1 MNHNS, CDR2 SASEGT.

The chain couples TRBV4-1 to TRBJ2-7, with 8 bases identical to TRBD2. This CDR3 has 13 residues. Trimming removed 3 bases from V and 2 bases from J; junction bases left unmatched: 0. CDR1 MGHRA and CDR2 YSYEKL come from the germline V gene. The CDR3 DNA sequence: TGCGCCAGCAGCCAGGGACTAGCCTACGAGCAGTACTTC. Residues: CASSQGLAYEQYF.

The sample holds one count of this clone. The genes are TRBV30 and TRBJ2-7; the match to TRBD2 covers 13 bases. Trimming took 2 bases from V and 5 from J; bases not matched to a gene: 18. The length of the CDR3 is 19 residues. Germline CDR1 GTSNPN, CDR2 SVGIG (reference sequence). The CDR3 nucleotides are TGTGCCTGGAGTTTCATCAGGACTAGCGGGAGAATCCAGGACGACGAGCAGTACTTC. Translation: CAWSFIRTSGRIQDDEQYF.

The J gene is TRBJ1-4, the V gene TRBV10-3, with 8 bases fitting TRBD1. This CDR3 spans 16 amino acids. Germline V gene sequence: CDR1 ENHRY, CDR2 SYGVKD. The junction had 11 bases not matched to a gene; V was cut back by 6 bases and J by 5 bases. The CDR3 loop is CAISSGTGQSNEKLFF. CDR3 bases: TGTGCCATCAGCTCCGGGACAGGCCAATCCAATGAAAAACTGTTTTTT.